The 8 T cell receptor beta chains listed next were all sequenced from one sample in a study of OX40 agonist ivuxolimab in advanced cancers. Here immunoSEQ multiplex PCR was the method, and the copy in TCRdb shows in-frame clones only, minus some. The sample holds 70,000 to 85,000 clones, 90% to 95% seen once. The sample consisted of CD4+ or CD8+ T cells sorted from blood, taken in a trial of the OX40 agonist ivuxolimab. All receptors derive from an adult with an advanced solid tumor such as melanoma, head and neck, liver or kidney cancer.

This clone was recorded a few times. The chain has TRBV4-2 and TRBJ2-7; D unclear. The germline V gene encodes CDR1 LGHNA and CDR2 YNFKEQ. V dropped 0 bases and J dropped 6 bases, with 9 bases sitting between them. There are 13 residues in the CDR3. The CDR3: CASSQEGAGEQYF. The CDR3 DNA follows: TGTGCCAGCAGCCAAGAGGGCGCCGGCGAGCAGTACTTC.

The rearrangement joins TRBV6-5 to TRBJ2-1; the match to TRBD2 covers 10 bases. V gave up 5 bases and J gave up 6 bases; unmatched junction bases: 4. CDR1 and CDR2 (germline): MNHEY, SVGAGI. The CDR3 is 14 amino acids. CDR3 region: CASSPGTSVNEQFF. CDR3 bases: TGTGCCAGCAGTCCCGGGACTAGCGTCAATGAGCAGTTCTTC.

This clone has just one count. The chain has TRBV28 and TRBJ2-7, with 9 positions matching TRBD1. Germline V gene sequence: CDR1 MDHEN, CDR2 SYDVKM. The ends lost 5 bases at V and 5 bases at J; junction bases unmatched: 13. The CDR3 sequence is 16 residues long. For the CDR3, the DNA is TGTGCCAGCAGTAGTACCCCGGGACAGGGTTGGAACGAGCAGTACTTC. Translated: CASSSTPGQGWNEQYF.

This chain uses TRBV5-4 with TRBJ1-1, with D uncertain. Looked up from germline, CDR1 is SGHNT and CDR2 is YYREEE (reference sequence). The germline V and J ends were trimmed by 0 bases and 0 bases, with 12 bases remaining between them. The CDR3 extends over 16 amino acids. In DNA form, the CDR3 reads TGTGCCAGCAGCTTGGCCTCGGGTCCCATGAACACTGAAGCTTTCTTT. Translation: CASSLASGPMNTEAFF.

V is TRBV19 and J is TRBJ2-5, with 8 bases aligning to TRBD1. CDR3 size: 14 residues. Unmatched junction bases numbered 7, after V lost 6 bases and J lost 4 bases. Germline CDR1 and CDR2: LNHDA and SQIVND (reference sequence). The DNA of the CDR3 is TGTGCCAGTAGCGGGGCAGGGGGCGGAGAGACCCAGTACTTC. Translation: CASSGAGGGETQYF.

The genes are TRBV9 and TRBJ2-3; no reliable D call. The CDR3 has 13 residues. Trimming cost V 7 bases and J 2 bases, with 11 bases left between them. The germline CDR1 and CDR2 sequences are SGDLS and YYNGEE. The chain's CDR3 is CASGIAVTDTQYF. For the CDR3, the DNA is TGTGCCAGCGGTATAGCCGTCACAGATACGCAGTATTTT. Combining the CDR3 with reference TRBV9 and TRBJ2-3 gives the whole variable domain DSGVTQTPKHLITATGQRVTLRCSPRSGDLSVYWYQQSLDQGLQFLIQYYNGEERAKGNILERFSAQQFPDLHSELNLSSLELGDSALYFCASGIAVTDTQYFGPGTRLTVL.

The V and J genes are TRBV9 and TRBJ2-1; perhaps TRBD1 as D (5 bases). Trimming took 4 bases from V and 0 from J, leaving 11 bases between them. The germline gives CDR1 SGDLS, CDR2 YYNGEE. This CDR3 contains 15 residues. The CDR3: CASSSRRGSYNEQFF. CDR3 DNA sequence: TGTGCCAGCAGCTCCCGAAGGGGCTCCTACAATGAGCAGTTCTTC.

The chain recombines TRBV4-2 with TRBJ1-4, with a possible D match to TRBD1 (5 bases). With 0 bases removed from V and 3 bases from J, the gap between germline ends came to 5 bases. Germline CDR1 and CDR2: LGHNA and YNFKEQ. This CDR3 spans 14 amino acids. CDR3 residues: CASSQEGPNEKLFF. DNA for the CDR3: TGTGCCAGCAGCCAAGAGGGGCCTAATGAAAAACTGTTTTTT.